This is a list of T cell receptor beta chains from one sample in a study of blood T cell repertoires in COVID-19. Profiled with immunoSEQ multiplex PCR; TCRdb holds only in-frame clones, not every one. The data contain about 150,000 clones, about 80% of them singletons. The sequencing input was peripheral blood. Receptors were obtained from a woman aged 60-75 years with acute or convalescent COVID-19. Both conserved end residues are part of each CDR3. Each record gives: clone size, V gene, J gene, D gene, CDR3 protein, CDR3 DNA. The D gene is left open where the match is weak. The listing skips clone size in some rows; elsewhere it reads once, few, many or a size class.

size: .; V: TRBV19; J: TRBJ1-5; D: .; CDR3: CASKDSINQPQHF; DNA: TGTGCCAGTAAGGACAGTATCAATCAGCCCCAGCATTTT
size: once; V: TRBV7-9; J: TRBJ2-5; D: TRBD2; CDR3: CASSLRLAGRETQYF; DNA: TGTGCCAGCAGCTTACGACTAGCGGGGAGAGAGACCCAGTACTTC
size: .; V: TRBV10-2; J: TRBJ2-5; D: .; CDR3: CASRPPPLETQYF; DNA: TGCGCCAGCAGGCCACCCCCACTAGAGACCCAGTACTTC
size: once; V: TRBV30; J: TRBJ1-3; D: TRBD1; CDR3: CAWSAFDRGSGNTIYF; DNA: TGTGCCTGGAGTGCTTTCGACAGGGGGTCTGGAAACACCATATATTTT
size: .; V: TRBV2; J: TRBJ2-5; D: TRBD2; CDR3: CASSILAGARETQYF; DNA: TGTGCCAGCAGCATCCTAGCGGGGGCGCGGGAGACCCAGTACTTC
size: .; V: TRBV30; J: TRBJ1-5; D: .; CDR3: CAWSRRDNQPQHF; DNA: TGTGCCTGGAGTCGCAGGGATAATCAGCCCCAGCATTTT
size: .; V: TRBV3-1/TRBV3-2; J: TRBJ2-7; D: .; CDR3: CASSQEWRGGGSLSEQYF; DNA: TGTGCCAGCAGCCAAGAGTGGAGGGGAGGGGGGTCGCTTTCCGAGCAGTACTTC
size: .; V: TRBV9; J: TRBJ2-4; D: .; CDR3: CASSAPGDRLAKNIQYF; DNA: TGTGCCAGCAGCGCCCCGGGGGACAGACTAGCCAAAAACATTCAGTACTTC
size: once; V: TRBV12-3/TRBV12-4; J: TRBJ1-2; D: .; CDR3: CASSSSNYGYTF; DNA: TGTGCCAGCAGTTCTTCCAACTATGGCTACACCTTC
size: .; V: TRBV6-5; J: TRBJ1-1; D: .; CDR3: CASSSSQGRPTEAFF; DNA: TGTGCCAGCAGTTCCTCCCAGGGGCGCCCCACTGAAGCTTTCTTT
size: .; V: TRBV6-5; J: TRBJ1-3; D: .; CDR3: CASSYSSQSGNTIYF; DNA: TGTGCCAGCAGTTACTCCTCCCAGTCTGGAAACACCATATATTTT
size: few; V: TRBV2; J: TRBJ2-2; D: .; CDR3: CASSDGFGTNFGELFF; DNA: TGTGCCAGCAGTGATGGATTCGGGACAAACTTCGGGGAGCTGTTTTTT
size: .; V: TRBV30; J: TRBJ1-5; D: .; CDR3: CAWSVREGQPQHF; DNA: TGTGCCTGGAGTGTACGGGAGGGTCAGCCCCAGCATTTT
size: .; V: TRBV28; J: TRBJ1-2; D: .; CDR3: CASSLSGNYGYTF; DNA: TGTGCCAGCAGTTTATCGGGGAACTATGGCTACACCTTC
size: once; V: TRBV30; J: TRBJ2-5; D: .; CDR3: CAWSVNRGETQYF; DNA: TGTGCCTGGAGTGTAAATCGGGGGGAGACCCAGTACTTC
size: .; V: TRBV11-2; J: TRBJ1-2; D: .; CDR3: CASSLESGYGYTF; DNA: TGTGCCAGCAGCTTAGAAAGCGGTTATGGCTACACCTTC
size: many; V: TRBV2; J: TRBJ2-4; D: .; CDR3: CASRGGGSVKNIQYF; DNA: TGTGCCTCCAGAGGGGGAGGGTCGGTCAAAAACATTCAGTACTTC
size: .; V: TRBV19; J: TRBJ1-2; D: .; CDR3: CASSIGPRGTGYGYTF; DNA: TGTGCCAGTAGTATAGGCCCGCGTGGCACCGGGTATGGCTACACCTTC
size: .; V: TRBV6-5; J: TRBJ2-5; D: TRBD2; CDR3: CASSYSRGGPETQYF; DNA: TGTGCCAGCAGTTACAGCCGGGGGGGCCCCGAGACCCAGTACTTC
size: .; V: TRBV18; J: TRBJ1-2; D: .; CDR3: CASAGAINYGYTF; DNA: TGTGCCAGCGCAGGGGCCATTAACTATGGCTACACCTTC
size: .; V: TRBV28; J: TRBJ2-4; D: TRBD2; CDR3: CASSPGGEAKNIQYF; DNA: TGTGCCAGCAGTCCCGGGGGGGAGGCCAAAAACATTCAGTACTTC
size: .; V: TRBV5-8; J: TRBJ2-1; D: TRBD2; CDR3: CASSIERGSSYNEQFF; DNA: TGTGCCAGCAGCATTGAGCGGGGAAGCTCCTACAATGAGCAGTTCTTC
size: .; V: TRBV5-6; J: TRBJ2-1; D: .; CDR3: CASSQVEGWERDNEQFF; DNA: TGTGCCAGCAGCCAGGTCGAGGGCTGGGAGCGGGACAATGAGCAGTTCTTC
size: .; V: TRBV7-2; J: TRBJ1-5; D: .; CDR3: CASSPDRGEGNQPQHF; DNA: TGTGCCAGCAGCCCGGACCGGGGGGAGGGCAATCAGCCCCAGCATTTT
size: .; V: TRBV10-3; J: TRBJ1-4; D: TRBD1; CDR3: CAVSAGTPRGEKLFF; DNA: TGTGCCGTATCAGCCGGGACCCCCAGGGGGGAAAAACTGTTTTTT
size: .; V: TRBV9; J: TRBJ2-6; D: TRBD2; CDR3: CASSALAGGNSGANVLTF; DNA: TGTGCCAGCAGCGCCCTAGCGGGGGGGAACTCTGGGGCCAACGTCCTGACTTTC
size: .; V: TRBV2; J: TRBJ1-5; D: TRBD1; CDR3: CASRENTGGGQPQHF; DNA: TGTGCCAGCAGGGAAAACACAGGGGGCGGTCAGCCCCAGCATTTT
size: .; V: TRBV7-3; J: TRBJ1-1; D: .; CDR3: CASSLSQGNTEAFF; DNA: TGTGCCAGCAGCTTATCGCAGGGGAACACTGAAGCTTTCTTT
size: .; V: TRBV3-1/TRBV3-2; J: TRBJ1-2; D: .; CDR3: CASSPDGDYGYTF; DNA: TGTGCCAGCAGCCCCGACGGGGACTATGGCTACACCTTC
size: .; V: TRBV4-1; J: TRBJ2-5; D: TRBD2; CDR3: CASSPSLGRAETQYF; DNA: TGCGCCAGCAGCCCATCCCTGGGGAGGGCAGAGACCCAGTACTTC